This T cell receptor (beta chain) derives from a study of blood T cell repertoires in COVID-19 (dated by TCRdb to the early 2020s). Study-wide context: Samples covering the acute and convalescent phases of COVID-19 were provided by collaborators in the United States, Italy and Spain. The prospective study material was composed of cDNA or gDNA derived from T cells, B-cell-depleted T cells, or PBMCs. Subjects who had been exposed to COVID-19, were actively infected with it, or had recovered from it provided the deeply sampled blood TCRbeta repertoires that made up the dataset. A freely available public database, intended as a resource for researchers studying the immune response to SARS-CoV-2, is where the repertoires were released. Samples were obtained from the ongoing ImmuneRACE study (first 160 participants) and from roughly 1,300 subjects provided by 6 global collaborators. The sample metadata nearly always contained a de-identified subject ID, COVID-19 status, age in years and sex. Where available, HLA class I and class II types were obtained from metadata supplied by the sample provider rather than from assay-based typing. General conclusions and limits of the study: The quantity of clinical and demographic metadata differed by source and by participant and was supplied without curation.

The immunoSEQ Assay, a bias-controlled multiplex PCR, was used to amplify TCRbeta CDR3 regions from genomic DNA. As for how the authors treated the data: Within the assay, amplification of reference gene primers was used to estimate how many nucleated cells each sample contained. Sequence reads were collapsed and filtered to measure the absolute abundance of every unique TCRbeta CDR3 rearrangement. For each sample, productive Simpson clonality was calculated as the square root of Simpson's diversity index over productive rearrangements. TCRdb obtained this table from immuneACCESS and retained in-frame rearrangements with V and J assigned. These tables miss some clones; where compared with another copy, unresolved V genes account for less than half of the shortfall, and the remainder is unexplained. The DNA was the basis for D and trimming; V, J and clone size are from that table. The sample records 210,000 or so clones, more than 80% of which are singletons. The ten most abundant clones make up under 2% of the sample.

Enrolling through a virtual design, the prospective study's participants ranged in age from roughly 18 to 89 years and lived across roughly 23 United States geographic areas. In the prospective study, participants were assigned to cohorts based on the clinical history participants reported in a screening survey and a study questionnaire. Recovered participants in ImmuneRACE Cohort 3 were defined as having two consecutive negative NP/OP PCR tests, clearance from a healthcare professional, or resolution of symptoms. Mobile phlebotomists in the prospective study collected whole blood, serum and a nasopharyngeal or oropharyngeal swab from every participant. Participants in the prospective study had the option to provide additional blood draws and questionnaires over an approximately two-month period. Prospective study blood samples were shipped either frozen or at room temperature before DNA extraction.

As concerns this clone: There is no known antigen for this receptor. No base quality values were provided; no much bigger clone lies one nucleotide off.

As encoded in the germline V gene, CDR1 is KGHSH while CDR2 is LQKENI. Deletion took 2 bases off V and 5 bases off J, with a span of 15 bases between the germline ends. Counted from cysteine to phenylalanine, this CDR3 has 15 amino acids. Just the 45-base CDR3 DNA is kept, in frame starting at base 1. Recombination linked TRBV18 to TRBJ1-2; a tentative D match to TRBD1 spans 5 bases. The sequence derives from a man aged 55 to 70 who had recovered from COVID-19. The sequencing sample was made of PBMCs or T cells enriched from blood (not recorded which). The nucleotide sequence is TGTGCCAGCTCACCAAGTCCTGGGGCAGAATATGGCTACACCTTC. Translation gives CASSPSPGAEYGYTF.